The 12 T cell receptor beta chains given below trace back to one sample, sequenced in a study of T cells after yellow fever vaccination. TCRdb reanalysed the 5' RACE reads using MiXCR and keeps one entry per CDR3 protein. The repertoire has over 250,000 distinct CDR3 sequences, 4.1% of them found once; the top ten carry 20% to 25%. Sequencing was performed on PBMCs, taken 5 days after the yellow fever booster vaccination. These receptor sequences come from a man aged 18 to 35 who received the YFV17D yellow fever vaccine.

This clonotype was seen more than once but under ten times. The chain employs TRBV9 and TRBJ1-1; D call uncertain. From germline, CDR1 is SGDLS and CDR2 YYNGEE. The CDR3 runs to 12 residues. Trimming removed 7 bases at V and 8 bases at J, with 15 bases between. In nucleotides, the CDR3 is TGTGCCAGCCGGAGGTTGGCCGGAGAAGCTTTCTTT. It translates to CASRRLAGEAFF.

The chain uses TRBV6-5 and TRBJ1-2; 7 nucleotides line up with TRBD1. The CDR3 spans 14 residues. J gave up 7 bases and V 4 bases, and 9 bases lay outside the gene matches. Germline CDR1 and CDR2: MNHEY and SVGAGI. The CDR3 is CASSWIDREAGYTF. In nucleotides, the CDR3 is TGTGCCAGCAGTTGGATCGACAGGGAAGCTGGCTACACCTTC.

This clonotype was seen repeatedly, ten times or more. The gene calls are TRBV15 and TRBJ2-7; a possible D gene is TRBD1 (6 bases). Germline V CDR1 and CDR2: LNHNV, YYDKDF (reference sequence). The V end was cut by 2 bases, the J end by 3 bases, with 20 bases between. The CDR3 covers 17 residues. The CDR3 is CATSRTITGPKFYEQYF. The CDR3 DNA is TGTGCCACCAGCAGAACCATTACAGGGCCGAAATTCTACGAGCAGTACTTC.

This chain connects TRBV7-2 to TRBJ1-2; 10 bases line up with TRBD1. Germline lookup yields CDR1 SGHTA and CDR2 FQGNSA. Germline trimming cut 6 bases from V and 4 bases from J; bases unmatched to any gene: 14. This CDR3 spans 17 amino acids. CDR3 bases: TGTGCCAGCAGTCCCGGGACAGGGGCTCATGGCGGCTATGGCTACACCTTC. It yields the protein CASSPGTGAHGGYGYTF.

The table lists this clonotype with many counts. In nucleotides, the CDR3 is TGCAGTGCTAGGGTGGGGGACCCTAATCAGTTCTTC. Translated: CSARVGDPNQFF. The V and J genes are TRBV20-1 and TRBJ2-1; either TRBD1 or TRBD2 may supply D (5 bases each). The length of the CDR3 is 12 residues. The V gene lost 3 bases and the J gene lost 13 bases, with 16 bases spanning the gap. Germline V lookup: CDR1 DFQATT, CDR2 SNEGSKA (reference sequence).

This clonotype has a handful of counts. The chain has TRBV7-2 and TRBJ2-5, with D maybe TRBD1 (5 bases). Trimming removed 1 base at V and 5 bases at J, with 11 bases between. CDR1 is SGHTA, CDR2 FQGNSA, per germline. The CDR3 spans 14 residues. The chain's CDR3 is CASSLEIGVETQYF. Here the CDR3 DNA reads TGTGCCAGCAGCTTAGAGATAGGGGTGGAGACCCAGTACTTC.

This clonotype was found many times. This chain joins TRBV4-1 and TRBJ1-2; perhaps TRBD1 as D (5 bases). CDR1 and CDR2 from the germline V gene are MGHRA and YSYEKL. V was clipped by 4 bases and J by 1 base, with 13 bases between them. The CDR3 is 15 amino acids. CDR3 residues: CASSPGPRDNYGYTF. As DNA, the CDR3 is TGCGCCAGCAGCCCAGGGCCTCGCGATAACTATGGCTACACCTTC.

This clonotype appeared many times. The chain is built from TRBV4-3 and TRBJ2-1; no firm D call. V lost 5 bases, J lost 10 bases, and 12 bases lay in between. The CDR3 sequence is 12 residues long. Germline V gene data show CDR1 as LGHNA and CDR2 as YSLEER. In DNA, the CDR3 is TGCGCCAGCAGCATAAAGGTGACCGAGCAGTTCTTC. Amino acids: CASSIKVTEQFF.

CDR3 nucleotides: TGTGCCAGCAGCTTGAGAGAGCAAGCGGGAGCCTACGAGCAGTACGTC. Protein: CASSLREQAGAYEQYV. V and J are TRBV5-4 and TRBJ2-7; 8 bases agree with TRBD2. J gave up 2 bases and V 1 base, and 8 bases lay outside the gene matches. The CDR3 contains 16 residues. CDR1 and CDR2 (germline): SGHNT, YYREEE (reference sequence).

In this sample, this clonotype turned up a few times. The chain links TRBV21-1 to TRBJ2-3. TRBV21-1 is a documented pseudogene. The CDR3 is made up of 15 amino acids. CDR3 in amino acids: CASSKIGECTDTQYF. DNA for the CDR3: TGTGCCAGCAGCAAAATCGGCGAGTGCACAGATACGCAGTATTTT.

This chain connects TRBV28 to TRBJ2-1, with a tentative D call TRBD2 (6 bases). This CDR3 contains 12 residues. Trimming shortened V by 6 bases and J by 10 bases, and 13 bases separated the two germline ends. Per the germline V gene, CDR1 is MDHEN and CDR2 is SYDVKM. CDR3 sequence (DNA): TGTGCCAGCAGCGACGGGACTCACGAGCAGTTCTTC. Its translation is CASSDGTHEQFF.

This clonotype was found a few times. The chain has TRBV12-3 or TRBV12-4 and TRBJ1-2; 9 bases agree with TRBD1. The CDR3 extends over 13 amino acids. J gave up 4 bases and V 10 bases, and 7 bases lay outside the gene matches. CDR3 in amino acids: CAIGTGSVYGYTF. Here the CDR3 DNA reads TGTGCCATCGGGACAGGGTCCGTCTATGGCTACACCTTC.